This entry lists 17 T cell receptor beta chains sequenced from one sample in a study of OX40 agonist ivuxolimab in advanced cancers. TCRdb keeps only in-frame clones here, not all; method: immunoSEQ multiplex PCR. The sample records under 75,000 clones, around 90% being singletons. The sample in question was CD4+ or CD8+ T cells sorted from blood, obtained in a trial of the OX40 agonist ivuxolimab. Receptors were obtained from an adult with an advanced solid tumor such as melanoma, head and neck, liver or kidney cancer.

The chain combines TRBV5-4 with TRBJ2-3; 7 bases are shared with TRBD2. The ends lost 4 bases at V and 2 bases at J; junction bases unmatched: 10. The CDR3 has 16 residues. CDR1 and CDR2 from the germline V gene are SGHNT and YYREEE (reference sequence). CDR3 sequence (DNA): TGTGCCAGCAGCCCGCCCCAGGGACTACCCACAGATACGCAGTATTTT. Its translation: CASSPPQGLPTDTQYF.

This clone was seen just once. The chain joins TRBV5-1 to TRBJ1-6; 10 nucleotides match TRBD1. Per germline, CDR1 SGHRS and CDR2 YFSETQ. This CDR3 is built from 14 residues. The ends lost 4 bases at V and 8 bases at J; junction bases unmatched: 3. The CDR3: CASSPGTGDSPLHF. The CDR3 region has the DNA TGCGCCAGCAGCCCGGGGACAGGGGATTCACCCCTCCACTTT.

The chain links TRBV2 to TRBJ1-5, with TRBD1 matching over 8 bases. The junction had 4 bases not matched to a gene; V was cut back by 4 bases and J by 2 bases. The CDR3 is 15 residues long. CDR1 is SNHLY, CDR2 FYNNEI, per germline. The chain's CDR3 is CASSGTGIGNQPQHF. In nucleotides, the CDR3 is TGTGCCAGCAGTGGGACAGGGATTGGCAATCAGCCCCAGCATTTT.

This chain connects TRBV27 to TRBJ2-7, with 9 positions matching TRBD1. With V trimmed by 5 bases and J by 7 bases, 12 bases remained unmatched. The germline gives CDR1 MNHEY, CDR2 SMNVEV (reference sequence). CDR3 length: 15 amino acids. The CDR3 DNA reads TGTGCCAGCAGTCTCCATGGGACAGGGAATGGTGAGCAGTACTTC. Translating it yields CASSLHGTGNGEQYF.

V and J are TRBV2 and TRBJ2-5; 11 nucleotides agree with TRBD2. CDR3 size: 17 residues. The germline V gene has CDR1 SNHLY and CDR2 FYNNEI. J gave up 2 bases and V 5 bases, and 10 bases lay outside the gene matches. This CDR3 is CASSRLAGGPLQETQYF. Here the CDR3 DNA reads TGTGCCAGCAGTAGATTAGCGGGGGGGCCGCTACAAGAGACCCAGTACTTC.

The rearrangement links TRBV6-4 to TRBJ2-3, with 8 bases matching TRBD2. This CDR3 has 14 amino acids. Losses at the gene ends were 2 bases for V and 4 bases for J; bases not matched to a gene: 2. The V gene's germline CDR1 is MRHNA and CDR2 SNTAGT. The CDR3 region is CASSDRRGADTQYF. The CDR3 DNA reads as TGTGCCAGCAGTGACCGGCGGGGGGCAGATACGCAGTATTTT.

The J gene is TRBJ2-7, the V gene TRBV19, with a possible D match to TRBD1 (6 bases). The V end lost 5 bases, the J end lost 3 bases, and 20 bases lay between the germline ends. Germline assignment: CDR1 LNHDA and CDR2 SQIVND (reference sequence). This CDR3 is built from 16 residues. CDR3 nucleotide sequence: TGTGCCAGTAGTTCCCTCCGGGACAAGGAAGGCTACGAGCAGTACTTC. Translation: CASSSLRDKEGYEQYF.

CDR3 region: CASTRDREGYNEQFF. The CDR3, as DNA: TGTGCCAGTACCCGGGACAGGGAGGGCTACAATGAGCAGTTCTTC. The gene calls are TRBV19 and TRBJ2-1, with TRBD1 matching over 9 bases. This CDR3 is 15 amino acids long. V gave up 7 bases and J gave up 3 bases; unmatched junction bases: 7. Germline V gives CDR1 LNHDA, CDR2 SQIVND (reference sequence).

V is TRBV19 and J is TRBJ2-5; D call uncertain. Germline lookup yields CDR1 LNHDA and CDR2 SQIVND (reference sequence). V gave up 4 bases and J gave up 2 bases, with 14 bases separating them. The CDR3 is 15 amino acids. The CDR3, as DNA: TGTGCCAGTAGTACCCCCCAGGAACCACAAGAGACCCAGTACTTC. This encodes CASSTPQEPQETQYF.

J is TRBJ1-1 and V is TRBV13; 8 bases map to TRBD1. Trimming cost V 8 bases and J 12 bases; bases outside gene matches: 11. The length of the CDR3 is 12 residues. Germline V CDR1 and CDR2: PRHDT, FYEKMQ (reference sequence). The CDR3 here is CASGLGTGTTFF. CDR3 in DNA: TGTGCCAGCGGCCTTGGGACAGGTACAACTTTCTTT.

This chain connects TRBV6-1 to TRBJ2-7; 10 bases line up with TRBD2. Germline V lookup: CDR1 MNHNS, CDR2 SASEGT. J was trimmed by 6 bases and V by 4 bases; bases with no gene match: 6. This CDR3 has 14 amino acids. CDR3 region: CASSGLAGAFEQYF. In DNA, the CDR3 is TGTGCCAGCAGTGGGCTAGCGGGGGCCTTCGAGCAGTACTTC.

The chain recombines TRBV9 with TRBJ2-5; maybe TRBD1 (5 bases). Trimming stripped 7 bases from V and 2 bases from J, with 15 bases between. Per the germline V gene, CDR1 is SGDLS and CDR2 is YYNGEE. The CDR3 loop spans 14 amino acids. The CDR3 coding sequence is TGTGCCAGCGCCACGGGTAGGGGTCAAGAGACCCAGTACTTC. This sequence encodes CASATGRGQETQYF.

The chain combines TRBV6-1 with TRBJ2-1; 8 bases fit TRBD1. V shed 3 bases and J 2 bases; nucleotides not matched to a gene: 3. Germline lookup yields CDR1 MNHNS and CDR2 SASEGT. The CDR3 has 15 residues. The CDR3 loop is CASSDLTGAYNEQFF. For the CDR3, the DNA is TGTGCCAGCAGTGATCTGACAGGGGCCTACAATGAGCAGTTCTTC.

The chain is built from TRBV2 and TRBJ2-1; D gene uncertain. V was cut by 2 bases and J by 5 bases, with 13 bases left in between. The CDR3 is made up of 15 amino acids. Germline CDR1 SNHLY, CDR2 FYNNEI. The CDR3 nucleotides read TGTGCCAGCAGTGAACCCGCCGACCGAGACAATGAGCAGTTCTTC. It yields the protein CASSEPADRDNEQFF.

The V and J genes are TRBV9 and TRBJ2-1; the D gene is possibly TRBD1 (5 bases). Trimming removed 3 bases at V and 8 bases at J, with 15 bases between. The CDR3 contains 14 residues. CDR1 is SGDLS, CDR2 YYNGEE, per germline. CDR3 sequence (DNA): TGTGCCAGCAGCGCACCTTGGGGCCCCGATGAGCAGTTCTTC. This gives the protein CASSAPWGPDEQFF.

V and J are TRBV5-6 and TRBJ2-1; TRBD1 aligns across 7 bases. This CDR3 is built from 18 residues. The trim removed 3 bases at V and 0 bases at J, leaving 12 bases unmatched. Germline V CDR1 and CDR2: SGHDT, YYEEEE. The CDR3 region has the DNA TGTGCCAGCAGCTCCTATGGGGGACAGTTGAGCTCCTACAATGAGCAGTTCTTC. It translates to CASSSYGGQLSSYNEQFF.

V gene TRBV19 combines with J gene TRBJ2-7; D not certain. CDR3 size: 12 residues. CDR1 LNHDA and CDR2 SQIVND come from the germline V gene (reference sequence). V was trimmed by 6 bases and J by 3 bases, leaving 9 bases between them. For the CDR3, the DNA is TGTGCCAGTAGCGCGGACGGCTACGAGCAGTACTTC. Protein sequence: CASSADGYEQYF.